This T cell receptor (beta chain) was sequenced for a study of circulating and synovial CD4+ cells in juvenile arthritis (dated by TCRdb to the mid-2010s). Describing the broader study: Within each patient, the study compared the TCRbeta CDR3 repertoires of three groups: circulating HLA-DR+ CD4 T cells, bulk blood CD4 T cells, and synovial CD4 T cells. The goal of repertoire sequencing was to confirm that a circulating synovial-like CD4 T cell subset was enriched in synovial clonotypes.

The library was built by means of the immunoSEQ multiplex PCR assay. TCRbeta CDR3 sequencing was carried out by an external provider as a commercial service. The original methods were these. The analyses used productive nucleotide sequences together with amino acid sequences obtained by in silico translation. Diversity was measured as Renyi entropy over a range of alpha values, and the median of 200 repeated subsamples was taken to equalise sample size. For clustering, the distance between each pair of repertoires was computed as one minus the Chao-modified Jaccard index, which corrected for under-sampling. Frequency-weighted overlap with synovial clonotypes was calculated over 200 sample sizes with 200 draws without replacement at each size, and the overlap was reported at the size of the smaller sample. Here the immuneACCESS table is served through TCRdb, limited to in-frame sequences with V and J called. Missing clones are a known gap in these copies; in checked studies unresolved V genes cover under half, and the rest lacks a known reason. Clone size and V and J calls were adopted from that table, with D and trimming inferred from the DNA. Across this sample there are under 35,000 clones, with about 95% seen only once. 0.15% to 0.2% of the sample goes to the ten largest clones.

CDR1 and CDR2 are drawn from the germline V gene (reference sequence): MNHEY, SMNVEV. Including cysteine and phenylalanine, the CDR3 has 18 amino acids. The only DNA kept is the CDR3, 54 bases in frame from the first base. The junction carries 24 bases between V and J, which are trimmed by 5 bases and 2 bases respectively. Overall study results and their limits: Circulating pathogenic-like lymphocytes clustered with synovial T cells and shared a substantially higher fraction of CDR3 sequences with synovium than bulk blood. No difference between circulating pathogenic-like lymphocytes and bulk blood T cells was detected by traditional Vbeta family usage analysis. Synovial and circulating pathogenic-like lymphocyte repertoires were less diverse than bulk blood CD4 repertoires, and some CPL samples were as oligoclonal as synovium. Because T cell genome counts in CPL samples and bulk blood CD4 samples differed by at least an order of magnitude, sample-size effects were addressed. Because overlap with synovium was found to increase with sequencing depth, the full repertoire overlap was likely underestimated by the measured shared-clonotype fractions.

Donors of the sequenced samples were patients with active juvenile idiopathic arthritis. Right after thawing, the cells went straight into sorting, and Live/Dead Fixable Near-IR Stain was used to exclude dead cells. This clone has just one count. Its antigen is not yet known. No base quality information exists; no much larger clone differs at one position. The source of this sequence is a human donor with juvenile idiopathic arthritis. The sequence joins TRBV27 to TRBJ2-5; tentative D gene TRBD1, with 6 bases matching. Sequences were obtained from CD4+ T cells from blood. The CDR3 has the sequence CASSPPRRTALGQETQYF. The DNA sequence reads TGTGCCAGCAGTCCCCCCCGGCGGACAGCTTTGGGGCAAGAGACCCAGTACTTC.